These T cell receptor beta chains were read from a single sample in a study of vaccination effects on CD4 cells after COVID-19. These TCRs' antigens remain unknown. Clones were sequenced by immunoSEQ multiplex PCR, and TCRdb holds only the in-frame ones, with some missing. The repertoire includes about 12,000 clones, about 65% of them detected once, and about 8.1% sits in the top ten. Sequences were derived from CD4+ T cells from PBMCs cultured with SARS-CoV-2 spike peptides, sampled after COVID-19 vaccination. These receptor sequences come from a human donor who received a COVID-19 vaccine. Both conserved end residues are part of each CDR3. D genes are given only for firm matches. Rows may omit the clone size; those that give it use once, few, many or a size class.

TRBV4-1	.	few	TRBJ1-1	TGCGCCAGCAGCCAAGGGGCCGGGGGAACGGGTGAAGCTTTCTTT	CASSQGAGGTGEAFF
TRBV21-1	.	.	TRBJ2-1	TGTGCCAGCAGGGTCACCGGGGGTGTAGGCAATGAGCAGTTCTTC	CASRVTGGVGNEQFF
TRBV9	TRBD1	.	TRBJ1-1	TGTGCCAGCAGCACCCGACAGGGTATGGCTGAAGCTTTCTTT	CASSTRQGMAEAFF
TRBV19	.	.	TRBJ1-5	TGTGCCAGTAGTACCCCGGGACATCCGAATCAGCCCCAGCATTTT	CASSTPGHPNQPQHF
TRBV27	.	few	TRBJ1-6	TGTGCCAGCAGCCCCCAACGGGTGAATTCACCCCTCCACTTT	CASSPQRVNSPLHF
TRBV4-3	TRBD1	.	TRBJ1-2	TGCGCCAGCAGCCAAGACCTGACAGGGTGGGCTGGCTACACCTTC	CASSQDLTGWAGYTF
TRBV6-1	.	.	TRBJ1-2	TGTGCCAGCAGTGAAGGAGGGCCCCCTGGAACCTTC	CASSEGGPPGTF
TRBV19	TRBD1	few	TRBJ1-2	TGTGCCAGTAGTGTAACCGGGACAGCCATCAACGGCTACACCTTC	CASSVTGTAINGYTF
TRBV5-1	.	.	TRBJ1-5	TGCGCCAGCAGCTTGGCGGAAGGGGGACCCGATCAGCCCCAGCATTTT	CASSLAEGGPDQPQHF
TRBV10-3	.	.	TRBJ1-2	TGTGCCATCAGTGAGTCGAGGGACGGGGGCTACACCTTC	CAISESRDGGYTF